This T cell receptor beta chain was documented in a study of CD8+CD57+ T cells in acquired aplastic anemia. Study at large: Sorting CD4+ and CD8+ cells gave DNA averaging approximately 3 ug.

V was shortened by 7 bases and J by 7 bases, with 13 bases between the two germline ends. The CDR3 length is 13 residues. Study-wide results and limits: Comparison of patients with controls identified 25 to 30 shared CD8+ CDR3 sequences. Researchers reported that CD8+ Simpson's diversity was not significantly different in patients versus controls.

In the case of this clonotype: The antigen remains unidentified.

Profiling of TCR beta VDJ combinations and CDR3 sequences used genomic DNA as template. Via MiXCR, TCRdb re-called the reads, giving one row per CDR3 protein. The sample yields 160,000 or so distinct CDR3 sequences, roughly half seen once. CD8+CD57+ cell expansion, shown by flow cytometry, had occurred in the patients selected for sequencing. The patients all had a severe acquired aplastic anemia diagnosis. The chain links TRBV12-3 or TRBV12-4 to TRBJ2-2, with D perhaps matching TRBD1 (6 bases). Source material: sorted CD4+, CD8+, or CD8+CD57+ T cells (not recorded which) from PBMCs. The TCR sequence derives from a human donor with aplastic anemia. In DNA, the CDR3 is TGTGCCAGCACCCCTGAGGGGGTCGGGGAGCTGTTTTTT. Its protein is CASTPEGVGELFF.